One T cell receptor (beta chain) is described in this entry. CDR1 SGHRS and CDR2 YFSETQ come from the germline V gene. This CDR3 contains 14 residues. V dropped 4 bases and J dropped 5 bases, with 13 bases sitting between them. The data stem from a study of T-cell memory formation after mild COVID-19. Sample barcodes and UMIs were carried by the TCR alpha and TCR beta cDNA libraries that 5'RACE generated with constant-segment primers. MiXCR, run by TCRdb on the 5' RACE reads, gives a single entry per CDR3 protein. The profile shows some 320,000 distinct CDR3 sequences, more than 15% of them singletons.

Sequencing input: PBMCs or a T cell subset sorted from them (not recorded which). This TCR derives from a man aged 18 to 30 who had mild COVID-19 (a few samples of this study predate the infection). Cell type and time point are not known. V and J are TRBV5-1 and TRBJ1-5, with D maybe TRBD1 (5 bases). CDR3 nucleotide sequence: TGCGCCAGCAGCCTGACAGTCGGCGATCAGCCCCAGCATTTT. Protein sequence: CASSLTVGDQPQHF.